A single sample gave rise to the 5 T cell receptor beta chains below, sequenced in a study of human T cells and chemical hapten exposure. MiXCR, applied by TCRdb to the RACE reads, yields one record per CDR3 protein. The sample yields approximately 340,000 distinct CDR3 sequences, around 7% seen once. Stated time point: patch test 1, 2 weeks after DPC sensitization. Regarding treatment: therapeutic diphenylcyclopropenone sensitization with weekly scalp DPC. This sample comprised whole blood, obtained in connection with sensitization to the hapten diphenylcyclopropenone (DPC). These receptor sequences come from a woman younger than 35 with alopecia areata. Some clones in this sample may be carry-over from other donors' samples.

V gene TRBV5-1 combines with J gene TRBJ2-3; possible D gene TRBD2, 6 bases. CDR1 SGHRS and CDR2 YFSETQ come from the germline V gene. The V end was cut by 9 bases, the J end by 3 bases, with 17 bases between. The CDR3 is made up of 14 amino acids. The DNA of the CDR3 is TGCGCCACCTCCCTCGGTGGGGGGACAGATACGCAGTATTTT. Its protein product is CATSLGGGTDTQYF.

This clonotype was observed many times. The genes are TRBV7-8 and TRBJ2-7; D gene uncertain. The germline V gene encodes CDR1 SGHVS and CDR2 FQNEAQ. This CDR3 has 19 residues. The V end lost 5 bases, the J end lost 4 bases, and 30 bases lay between the germline ends. CDR3 bases: TGTGCCAGCAGCCCCCACCGGACGATTGGACCAACCACTAATTACGAGCAGTACTTC. This sequence encodes CASSPHRTIGPTTNYEQYF.

This clonotype was counted ten times or more. V usage is TRBV4-1 and J usage is TRBJ2-2; D might be TRBD2 (7 bases). This CDR3 is 18 amino acids long. The V gene's germline CDR1 is MGHRA and CDR2 YSYEKL. V shed 4 bases and J shed 2 bases, with 20 bases lying between them. The CDR3 region has the DNA TGCGCCAGCAGCCGGGGAACGGGGGGACAAATTAACACCGGGGAGCTGTTTTTT. This translates into CASSRGTGGQINTGELFF.

The table lists this clonotype with a few counts. V and J are TRBV12-3 or TRBV12-4 and TRBJ2-4, with 7 positions matching TRBD1. The CDR3 has 15 residues. The V gene end was trimmed by 7 bases and the J gene end by 5 bases; junction bases not matched to a gene: 11. CDR3 DNA sequence: TGTGCCAGCAAAGTAGAGGGACAGCCCCAAAACATTCAGTACTTC. Amino acid sequence: CASKVEGQPQNIQYF.

This clonotype was detected ten times or more. The chain links TRBV7-9 to TRBJ1-1; D call uncertain. Trimming shortened V by 5 bases and J by 3 bases, and 19 bases separated the two germline ends. The CDR3 totals 16 residues. Germline CDR1 reads SEHNR; CDR2 reads FQNEAQ (reference sequence). The CDR3 sequence: CASSPRGRGRDTEAFF. CDR3 sequence (DNA): TGTGCCAGCAGCCCCCGGGGTCGGGGTAGGGACACTGAAGCTTTCTTT.